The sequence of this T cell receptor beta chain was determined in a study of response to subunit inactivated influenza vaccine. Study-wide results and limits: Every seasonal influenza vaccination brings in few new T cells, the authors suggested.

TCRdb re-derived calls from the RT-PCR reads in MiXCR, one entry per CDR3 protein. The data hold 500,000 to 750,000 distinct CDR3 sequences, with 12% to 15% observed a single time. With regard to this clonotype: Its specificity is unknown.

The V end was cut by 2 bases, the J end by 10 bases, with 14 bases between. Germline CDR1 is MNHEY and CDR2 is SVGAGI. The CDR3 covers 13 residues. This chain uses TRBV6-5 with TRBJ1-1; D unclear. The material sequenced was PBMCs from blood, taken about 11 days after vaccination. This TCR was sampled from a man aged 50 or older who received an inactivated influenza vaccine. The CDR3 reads CASSYTLDIPAFF. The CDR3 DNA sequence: TGTGCCAGCAGTTACACCCTCGACATCCCAGCTTTCTTT.